This record covers a single T cell receptor (beta chain). The data derive from a study of blood T cell repertoires in COVID-19. Across the study: T cells, B-cell-depleted T cells, or PBMCs supplied cDNA or gDNA.

Data came from immunoSEQ multiplex PCR; TCRdb stores just in-frame clones and leaves some out. The repertoire holds about 58,000 clones, roughly 90% seen once, with about 13% in the top ten. Germline values: CDR1 MNHEY, CDR2 SVGAGI. CDR3 length: 16 residues. Trimming cost V 4 bases and J 5 bases; bases outside gene matches: 4. The V and J genes are TRBV6-5 and TRBJ2-1; 14 positions agree with TRBD2. The sample taken for sequencing was peripheral blood. This sequence originates from a man aged 60 to 69 with active COVID-19. The CDR3 here is CASSSPTSGRDNEQFF. CDR3 DNA: TGTGCCAGCAGTTCTCCGACTAGCGGGAGGGACAATGAGCAGTTCTTC.